This T cell receptor (beta chain) comes out of a study of cytomegalovirus exposure and HLA in healthy donors. Study-wide results and caveats: TCR beta V- and J-gene trimming, according to a later analysis, was linked to a missense DCLRE1C variant.

Amplification used 60 Vbeta primers and 13 Jbeta primers. TCRdb's copy holds only in-frame clones and misses some; the assay was immunoSEQ multiplex PCR. The sample holds about 120,000 clones, approximately 80% seen once. For this clone: Its antigen is unidentified.

V dropped 3 bases and J dropped 7; count of bases not matched to a gene: 5. Per the germline V gene, CDR1 is GTSNPN and CDR2 is SVGIG (reference sequence). The CDR3 is made up of 14 amino acids. The chain joins TRBV30 to TRBJ1-6; 8 bases fit TRBD1. This TCR was sampled from a young man in good health and CMV-seropositive. The sample taken for sequencing was PBMCs. CDR3 bases: TGTGCCTGGAGCGGGACAGGATACAATTCACCCCTCCACTTT. It translates to CAWSGTGYNSPLHF.